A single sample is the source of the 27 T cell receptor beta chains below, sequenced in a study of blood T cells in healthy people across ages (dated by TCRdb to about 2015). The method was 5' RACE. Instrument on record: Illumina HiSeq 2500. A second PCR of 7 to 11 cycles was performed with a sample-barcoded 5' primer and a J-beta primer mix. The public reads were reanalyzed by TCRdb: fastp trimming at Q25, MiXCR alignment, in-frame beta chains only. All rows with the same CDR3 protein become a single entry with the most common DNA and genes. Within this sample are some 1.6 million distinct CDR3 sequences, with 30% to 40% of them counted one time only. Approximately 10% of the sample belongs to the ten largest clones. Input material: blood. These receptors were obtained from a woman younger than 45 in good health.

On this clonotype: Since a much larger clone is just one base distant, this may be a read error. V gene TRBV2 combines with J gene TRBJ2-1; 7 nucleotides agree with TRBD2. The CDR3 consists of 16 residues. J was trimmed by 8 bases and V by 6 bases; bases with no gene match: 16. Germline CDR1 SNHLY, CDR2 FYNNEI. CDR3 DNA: TGTGCCAGCAGGAAGACTAGCTCCCTAGTTAGGGATGAGCAGTTCTTC. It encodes CASRKTSSLVRDEQFF.

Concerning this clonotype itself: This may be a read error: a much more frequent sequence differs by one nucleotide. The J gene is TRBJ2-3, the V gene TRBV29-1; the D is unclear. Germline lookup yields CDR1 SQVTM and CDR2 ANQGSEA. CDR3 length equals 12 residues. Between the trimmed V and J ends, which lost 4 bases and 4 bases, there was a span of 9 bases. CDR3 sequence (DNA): TGCAGCGTTGGGGCACGCGCAGATACGCAGTATTTT. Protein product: CSVGARADTQYF.

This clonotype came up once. This CDR3 reads CAWSVPAGGGETQYF. The DNA for the CDR3 is TGTGCCTGGAGTGTACCCGCAGGGGGTGGAGAGACCCAGTACTTC. The chain uses TRBV30 and TRBJ2-5; TRBD1 agrees at 7 bases. Germline loops: CDR1 GTSNPN, CDR2 SVGIG (reference sequence). This CDR3 spans 15 amino acids. With 0 bases clipped from V and 4 bases from J, the junction kept 8 bases outside the gene matches.

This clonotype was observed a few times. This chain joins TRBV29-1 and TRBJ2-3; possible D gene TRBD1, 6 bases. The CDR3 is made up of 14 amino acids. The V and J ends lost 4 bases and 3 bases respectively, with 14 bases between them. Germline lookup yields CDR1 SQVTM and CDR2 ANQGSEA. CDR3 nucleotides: TGCAGCGTTGCCCAGCAGGGGTTGACAGATACGCAGTATTTT. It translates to CSVAQQGLTDTQYF.

The CDR3 DNA is TGCAGTGCTAGAGATGGGGGTTACACGACCTACAATGAGCAGTTCTTC. Translated: CSARDGGYTTYNEQFF. The J gene is TRBJ2-1, the V gene TRBV20-1; D assignment may be TRBD1 or TRBD2 (5 bases each). Trimming shortened V by 0 bases and J by 2 bases, and 14 bases separated the two germline ends. The germline CDR1 and CDR2 sequences are DFQATT and SNEGSKA (reference sequence). CDR3 length: 16 amino acids.

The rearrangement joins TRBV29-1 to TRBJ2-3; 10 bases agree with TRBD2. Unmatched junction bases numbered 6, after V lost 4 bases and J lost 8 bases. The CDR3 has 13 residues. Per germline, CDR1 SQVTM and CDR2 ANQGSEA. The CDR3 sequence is CSVGGTSASTQYF. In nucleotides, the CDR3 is TGCAGCGTTGGTGGGACTAGCGCGAGTACGCAGTATTTT.

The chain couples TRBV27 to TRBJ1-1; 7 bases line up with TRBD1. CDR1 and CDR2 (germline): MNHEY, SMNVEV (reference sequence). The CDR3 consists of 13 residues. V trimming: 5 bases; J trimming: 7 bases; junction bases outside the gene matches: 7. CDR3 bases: TGTGCCAGCAGTGGGACAGAGCGGCATGAAGCTTTCTTT. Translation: CASSGTERHEAFF.

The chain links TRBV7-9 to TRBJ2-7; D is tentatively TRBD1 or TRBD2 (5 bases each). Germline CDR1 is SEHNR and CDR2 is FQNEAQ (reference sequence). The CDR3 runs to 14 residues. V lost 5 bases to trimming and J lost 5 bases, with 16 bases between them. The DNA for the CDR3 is TGTGCCAGCAGCCCCGGGACGGCCGCCCACGAGCAGTACTTC. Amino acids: CASSPGTAAHEQYF. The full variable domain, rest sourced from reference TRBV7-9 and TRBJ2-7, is DTGVSQNPRHKITKRGQNVTFRCDPISEHNRLYWYRQTLGQGPEFLTYFQNEAQLEKSRLLSDRFSAERPKGSFSTLEIQRTEQGDSAMYLCASSPGTAAHEQYFGPGTRLTVT.

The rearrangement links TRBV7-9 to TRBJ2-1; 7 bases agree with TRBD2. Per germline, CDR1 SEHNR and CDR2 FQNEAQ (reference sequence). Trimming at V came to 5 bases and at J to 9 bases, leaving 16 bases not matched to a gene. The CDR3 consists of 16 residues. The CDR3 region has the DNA TGTGCCAGCAGCCACCTCACTAGCGTGCGATGGGGTGAGCAGTTCTTC. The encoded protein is CASSHLTSVRWGEQFF. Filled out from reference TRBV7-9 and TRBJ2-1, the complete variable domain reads DTGVSQNPRHKITKRGQNVTFRCDPISEHNRLYWYRQTLGQGPEFLTYFQNEAQLEKSRLLSDRFSAERPKGSFSTLEIQRTEQGDSAMYLCASSHLTSVRWGEQFFGPGTRLTVL.

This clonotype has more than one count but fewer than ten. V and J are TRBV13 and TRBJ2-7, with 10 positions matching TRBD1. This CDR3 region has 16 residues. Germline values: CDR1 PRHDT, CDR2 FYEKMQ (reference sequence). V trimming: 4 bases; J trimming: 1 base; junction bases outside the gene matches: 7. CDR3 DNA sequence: TGTGCCAGCAGCTCAACCGGGACAGGGGATTCCTACGAGCAGTACTTC. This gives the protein CASSSTGTGDSYEQYF.

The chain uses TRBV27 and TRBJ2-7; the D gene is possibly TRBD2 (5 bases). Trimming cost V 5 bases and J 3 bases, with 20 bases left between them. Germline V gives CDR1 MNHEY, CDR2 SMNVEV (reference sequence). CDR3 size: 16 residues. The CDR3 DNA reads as TGTGCCAGCAGTCCCTCATCCGGGGAGTATCACTACGAGCAGTACTTC. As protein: CASSPSSGEYHYEQYF.

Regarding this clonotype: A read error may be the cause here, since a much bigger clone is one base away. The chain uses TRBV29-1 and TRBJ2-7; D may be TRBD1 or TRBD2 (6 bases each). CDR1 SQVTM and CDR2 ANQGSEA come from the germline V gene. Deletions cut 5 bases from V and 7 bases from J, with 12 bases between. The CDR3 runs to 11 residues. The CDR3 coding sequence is TGCAGCGTTTTCGGGGGCGATGAGCAGTACTTC. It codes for CSVFGGDEQYF.

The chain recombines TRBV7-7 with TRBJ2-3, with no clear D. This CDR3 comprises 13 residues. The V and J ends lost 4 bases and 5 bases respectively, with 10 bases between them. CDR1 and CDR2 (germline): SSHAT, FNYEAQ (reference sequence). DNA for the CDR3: TGTGCCAGCAGCTCGATGAAGGGAGATACGCAGTATTTT. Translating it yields CASSSMKGDTQYF.

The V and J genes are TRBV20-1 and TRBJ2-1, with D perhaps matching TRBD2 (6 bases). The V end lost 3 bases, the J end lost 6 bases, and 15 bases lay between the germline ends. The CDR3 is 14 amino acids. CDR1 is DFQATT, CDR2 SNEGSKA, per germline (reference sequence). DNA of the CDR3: TGCAGTGCTAGTCCCAGGGTGGGGGGCAATGAGCAGTTCTTC. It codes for CSASPRVGGNEQFF.

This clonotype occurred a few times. As DNA, the CDR3 is TGTGCCAGCAGCCGGGAGCCCATCTACGAGCAGTACTTC. Translating gives CASSREPIYEQYF. The J gene is TRBJ2-7, the V gene TRBV6-2 or TRBV6-3, with D possibly matching TRBD2 (6 bases). From germline, CDR1 is MNHEY and CDR2 SVGEGT. This CDR3 has 13 residues. The germline V and J ends were trimmed by 6 bases and 3 bases, with 12 bases remaining between them.

CDR3 DNA: TGTGCCAGCAGTTATCGAAGCGGGGAGCTGTTTTTT. The encoded protein is CASSYRSGELFF. V usage is TRBV6-5 and J usage is TRBJ2-2; unclear D gene. The CDR3 has 12 residues. Trimming took 3 bases from V and 7 from J, leaving 6 bases between them. CDR1 and CDR2 (germline): MNHEY, SVGAGI.

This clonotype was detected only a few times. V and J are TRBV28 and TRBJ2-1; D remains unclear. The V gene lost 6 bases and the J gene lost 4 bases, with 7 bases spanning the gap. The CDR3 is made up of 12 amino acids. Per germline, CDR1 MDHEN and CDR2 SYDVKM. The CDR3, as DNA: TGTGCCAGCAGGAACGGTTACAATGAGCAGTTCTTC. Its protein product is CASRNGYNEQFF.

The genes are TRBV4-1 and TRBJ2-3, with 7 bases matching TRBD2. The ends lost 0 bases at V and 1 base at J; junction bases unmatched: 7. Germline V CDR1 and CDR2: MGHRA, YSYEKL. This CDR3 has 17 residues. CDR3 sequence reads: CASSQDRMAGGTDTQYF. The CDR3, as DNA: TGCGCCAGCAGCCAAGATCGTATGGCGGGAGGCACAGATACGCAGTATTTT.

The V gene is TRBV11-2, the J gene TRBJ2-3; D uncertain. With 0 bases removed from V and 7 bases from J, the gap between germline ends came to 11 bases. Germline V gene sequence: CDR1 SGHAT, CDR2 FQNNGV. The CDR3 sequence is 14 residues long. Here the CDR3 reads CASSLESSPYTQYF. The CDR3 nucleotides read TGTGCCAGCAGCTTAGAGAGTAGCCCGTATACGCAGTATTTT.

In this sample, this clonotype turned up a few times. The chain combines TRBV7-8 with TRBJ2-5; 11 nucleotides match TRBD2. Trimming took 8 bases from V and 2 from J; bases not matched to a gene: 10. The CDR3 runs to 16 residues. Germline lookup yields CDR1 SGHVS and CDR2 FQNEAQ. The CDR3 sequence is CASAGASGGWQETQYF. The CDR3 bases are TGTGCCAGCGCGGGGGCTAGCGGGGGGTGGCAAGAGACCCAGTACTTC.

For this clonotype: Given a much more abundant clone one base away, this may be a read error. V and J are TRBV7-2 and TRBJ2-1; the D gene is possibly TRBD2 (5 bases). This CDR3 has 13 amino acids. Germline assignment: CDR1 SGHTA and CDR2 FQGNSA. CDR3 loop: CASSEGRYNKQFF. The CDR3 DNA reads TGTGCCAGCAGCGAGGGCCGCTACAATAAGCAGTTCTTC. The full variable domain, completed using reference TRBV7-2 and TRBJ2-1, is GAGVSQSPSNKVTEKGKDVELRCDPISGHTALYWYRQSLGQGLEFLIYFQGNSAPDKSGLPSDRFSAERTGGSVSTLTIQRTQQEDSAVYLCASSEGRYNKQFFGPGTRLTVL.

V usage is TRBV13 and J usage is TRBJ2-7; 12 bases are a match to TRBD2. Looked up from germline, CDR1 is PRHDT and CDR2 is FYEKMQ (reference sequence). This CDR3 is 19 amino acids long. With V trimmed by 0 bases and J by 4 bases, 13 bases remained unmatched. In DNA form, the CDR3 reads TGTGCCAGCAGCTTAGGAGTAGGCCTAGCGGGAGGGCCGAAATACGAGCAGTACTTC. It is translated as CASSLGVGLAGGPKYEQYF.

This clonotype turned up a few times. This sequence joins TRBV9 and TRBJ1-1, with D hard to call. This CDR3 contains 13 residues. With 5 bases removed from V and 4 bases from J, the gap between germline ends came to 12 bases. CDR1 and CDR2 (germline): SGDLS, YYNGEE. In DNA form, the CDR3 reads TGTGCCAGCAGTCAAGCTATAAGCACTGAAGCTTTCTTT. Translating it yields CASSQAISTEAFF.

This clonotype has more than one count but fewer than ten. The CDR3: CASSRGPYANYGYTF. Written as DNA, the CDR3 is TGTGCCAGCAGCCGCGGACCGTATGCTAACTATGGCTACACCTTC. V usage is TRBV7-9 and J usage is TRBJ1-2; D unresolved. In germline, CDR1 is SEHNR, CDR2 FQNEAQ (reference sequence). The CDR3 is 15 residues long. The V and J ends lost 5 bases and 0 bases respectively, with 13 bases between them. The full variable domain, with the rest looked up from reference TRBV7-9 and TRBJ1-2, is DTGVSQNPRHKITKRGQNVTFRCDPISEHNRLYWYRQTLGQGPEFLTYFQNEAQLEKSRLLSDRFSAERPKGSFSTLEIQRTEQGDSAMYLCASSRGPYANYGYTFGSGTRLTVV.

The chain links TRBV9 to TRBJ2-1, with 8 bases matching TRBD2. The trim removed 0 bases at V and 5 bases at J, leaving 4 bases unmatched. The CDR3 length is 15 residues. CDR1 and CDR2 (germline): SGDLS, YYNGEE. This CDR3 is CASSVAQAGDNEQFF. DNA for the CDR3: TGTGCCAGCAGCGTAGCTCAAGCGGGAGACAATGAGCAGTTCTTC.

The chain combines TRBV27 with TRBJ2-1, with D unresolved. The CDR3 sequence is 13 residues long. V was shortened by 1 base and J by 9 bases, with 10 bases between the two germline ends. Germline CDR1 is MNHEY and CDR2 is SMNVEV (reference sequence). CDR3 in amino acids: CASSLLMWSEQFF. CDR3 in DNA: TGTGCCAGCAGTTTATTAATGTGGAGTGAGCAGTTCTTC.

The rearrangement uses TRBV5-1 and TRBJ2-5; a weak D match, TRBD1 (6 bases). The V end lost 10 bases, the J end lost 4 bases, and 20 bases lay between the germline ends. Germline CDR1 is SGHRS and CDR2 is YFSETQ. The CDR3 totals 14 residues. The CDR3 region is CAGSLGQGIETQYF. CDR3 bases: TGCGCCGGTTCCCTGGGGCAGGGGATAGAGACCCAGTACTTC.